Shown below are 22 T cell receptor beta chains from a single sample sequenced in a study of blood T cell repertoires in COVID-19. The protocol was immunoSEQ multiplex PCR, while the TCRdb copy is restricted to in-frame clones and leaves out a portion. The table records 59,000 or so clones, 82% of them present only once. The specimen was peripheral blood. Receptor source: a human donor in a cohort sampled during active COVID-19.

The chain carries TRBV7-8 and TRBJ1-4, with TRBD1 as a possible D gene (6 bases). The CDR3 consists of 13 residues. CDR1 and CDR2 from the germline V gene are SGHVS and FQNEAQ. The V end lost 5 bases, the J end lost 6 bases, and 10 bases lay between the germline ends. The CDR3 loop reads CASSPGTYEKLFF. The CDR3 nucleotides read TGTGCCAGCAGCCCTGGGACATATGAAAAACTGTTTTTT.

The J gene is TRBJ1-6, the V gene TRBV6-2 or TRBV6-3; 10 positions agree with TRBD1. CDR3 length: 14 amino acids. V lost 2 bases and J lost 11; bases outside the gene matches: 3. Per the germline V gene, CDR1 is MNHEY and CDR2 is SVGEGT. The CDR3 loop reads CASSYEGQGTPLHF. CDR3 sequence (DNA): TGTGCCAGCAGTTACGAGGGACAGGGGACACCCCTCCACTTT.

Only a few counts were recorded for this clone. This CDR3 is CASSHTGVKRSYNEQFF. The DNA of the CDR3 is TGTGCCAGCAGTCATACGGGGGTCAAACGCTCCTACAATGAGCAGTTCTTC. This chain joins TRBV13 and TRBJ2-1; TRBD2 might be the D (6 bases). The V gene's germline CDR1 is PRHDT and CDR2 FYEKMQ (reference sequence). Trimming cost V 6 bases and J 0 bases, with 18 bases left between them. The CDR3 totals 17 residues.

The chain recombines TRBV2 with TRBJ1-1; D remains ambiguous. Germline V CDR1 and CDR2: SNHLY, FYNNEI. This CDR3 contains 14 residues. V shed 2 bases and J shed 1 base, with 8 bases lying between them. The CDR3, as DNA: TGTGCCAGCAGTGAACGAACGGGGAACACTGAAGCTTTCTTT. Protein sequence: CASSERTGNTEAFF. Variable domain in full (rest from reference TRBV2 and TRBJ1-1): EPEVTQTPSHQVTQMGQEVILRCVPISNHLYFYWYRQILGQKVEFLVSFYNNEISEKSEIFDDQFSVERPDGSNFTLKIRSTKLEDSAMYFCASSERTGNTEAFFGQGTRLTVV.

This clone was detected only once. The chain uses TRBV11-2 and TRBJ2-7; weak D call: TRBD1 (8 bases). This CDR3 has 13 residues. Germline CDR1 is SGHAT and CDR2 is FQNNGV. V was clipped by 5 bases and J by 4 bases, with 12 bases between them. The CDR3 coding sequence is TGTGCCAGCAGCGGACAGGGACTATACGAGCAGTACTTC. Protein sequence: CASSGQGLYEQYF.

The rearrangement links TRBV30 to TRBJ2-5; tentative D call: TRBD2 (6 bases). Germline V lookup: CDR1 GTSNPN, CDR2 SVGIG (reference sequence). V lost 2 bases and J lost 5, with 9 bases in between. This CDR3 comprises 12 residues. This CDR3 reads CAWSREPETQYF. The CDR3 DNA is TGTGCCTGGAGTCGGGAGCCGGAGACCCAGTACTTC.

This clone has more than one count but fewer than ten. This rearrangement joins TRBV6-5 to TRBJ1-6, with TRBD1 identical over 10 bases. In germline, CDR1 is MNHEY, CDR2 SVGAGI. V was pared by 8 bases and J by 10 bases, with 8 bases of the junction left unmatched. The CDR3 is 14 amino acids. In DNA, the CDR3 is TGTGCCAGCCGGAAAGGGACAGGGGTGTCACCCCTCCACTTT. Protein sequence: CASRKGTGVSPLHF.

The J gene is TRBJ1-1, the V gene TRBV3-1 (or the pseudogene TRBV3-2); D is possibly TRBD1 (5 bases). The germline gives CDR1 LGHDT, CDR2 YNNKEL (reference sequence). The CDR3 totals 15 residues. V was shortened by 4 bases and J by 1 base, with 13 bases between the two germline ends. CDR3 DNA sequence: TGTGCCAGCAGCCCCAGTGGGGGGGGGAACACTGAAGCTTTCTTT. Translated, it gives CASSPSGGGNTEAFF.

Comments on this clone: The conserved phenylalanine or tryptophan is not found at the CDR3 terminus, so this likely reflects a read error. It is unclear where the CDR3 begins or ends on the DNA, so no DNA is shown, and the CDR3 is as TCRdb lists it. The J gene is TRBJ2-7, the V gene TRBV28; TRBD2 is the table's D call, not checked against the DNA. Germline CDR1 is MDHEN and CDR2 is SYDVKM. With termini counted, the CDR3 has 13 amino acids. CDR3 in amino acids: CASIKPGTSGAHL.

The chain's CDR3 is CASSYSKRGGTQYF. The CDR3 nucleotides read TGTGCCAGCAGTTACTCGAAACGGGGGGGGACGCAGTATTTT. The chain is built from TRBV6-5 and TRBJ2-3, with TRBD2 matching 8 bases. CDR1 is MNHEY and CDR2 is SVGAGI in the germline V gene. The CDR3 has 14 amino acids. The J segment lost 9 bases and the V segment lost 0 bases, leaving 5 bases of the junction unmatched.

The V gene is TRBV5-4, the J gene TRBJ2-1, with 9 bases fitting TRBD1. Germline V gene sequence: CDR1 SGHNT, CDR2 YYREEE (reference sequence). The CDR3 is made up of 15 amino acids. J was trimmed by 4 bases and V by 2 bases; bases with no gene match: 4. In DNA, the CDR3 is TGTGCCAGCAGCTTAAGACAGGGGGGTTACAATGAGCAGTTCTTC. It is translated as CASSLRQGGYNEQFF.

V usage is TRBV6-1 and J usage is TRBJ2-5; 11 bases fit TRBD2. CDR1 MNHNS and CDR2 SASEGT come from the germline V gene. J gave up 4 bases and V 2 bases, and 9 bases lay outside the gene matches. The CDR3 runs 17 residues. CDR3 nucleotide sequence: TGTGCCAGCAGTGAAACCGGTCTAGCGGGGGGAAGAGAGACCCAGTACTTC. It is translated as CASSETGLAGGRETQYF.

The chain uses TRBV3-1 (or the pseudogene TRBV3-2) and TRBJ2-5; D is unclear. The CDR3 consists of 16 residues. V was clipped by 1 base and J by 5 bases, with 17 bases between them. CDR1 LGHDT and CDR2 YNNKEL come from the germline V gene (reference sequence). The CDR3 bases are TGTGCCAGCAGCCAAGGACTGGCCGGGTTCGGGGAGACCCAGTACTTC. This codes for CASSQGLAGFGETQYF.

This chain uses TRBV19 with TRBJ2-2; tentative D call: TRBD2 (5 bases). Trimming removed 3 bases at V and 1 base at J, with 9 bases between. Germline CDR1 and CDR2: LNHDA and SQIVND (reference sequence). The CDR3 is 15 amino acids. CDR3: CASSIEGRNTGELFF. In DNA form, the CDR3 reads TGTGCCAGTAGTATTGAGGGTAGGAACACCGGGGAGCTGTTTTTT.

The chain links TRBV6-2 or TRBV6-3 to TRBJ2-1; 10 nucleotides agree with TRBD2. CDR3 length equals 19 residues. The J segment lost 8 bases and the V segment lost 4 bases, leaving 20 bases of the junction unmatched. CDR1 MNHEY and CDR2 SVGEGT come from the germline V gene. The CDR3 spells CASSFVSASKRGGSDEQFF. The CDR3 region has the DNA TGTGCCAGCAGTTTCGTAAGTGCCTCCAAGCGGGGGGGCAGCGATGAGCAGTTCTTC.

V is TRBV3-1 (or the pseudogene TRBV3-2) and J is TRBJ2-1; TRBD2 agrees at 8 bases. Germline CDR1 reads LGHDT; CDR2 reads YNNKEL (reference sequence). The length of the CDR3 is 16 residues. The J segment lost 6 bases and the V segment lost 1 base, leaving 8 bases of the junction unmatched. CDR3 nucleotide sequence: TGTGCCAGCAGCCAAGCACTCGGGACTAGTAGCAATGAGCAGTTCTTC. Its protein is CASSQALGTSSNEQFF.

This chain joins TRBV15 and TRBJ2-2, with D perhaps TRBD1 (6 bases). CDR3 size: 16 residues. In germline, CDR1 is LNHNV, CDR2 YYDKDF (reference sequence). Trimming took off 4 bases at V and 0 bases at J, with 12 bases between the two ends. The DNA for the CDR3 is TGTGCCACCAGCAATAGACAGGCAACGAACACCGGGGAGCTGTTTTTT. This gives the protein CATSNRQATNTGELFF.

The CDR3 DNA sequence: TGTGCCATCGGGGGGACGGGTCGACGTTCTGGAAACACCATATATTTT. Translation: CAIGGTGRRSGNTIYF. The chain joins TRBV10-3 to TRBJ1-3; D possibly corresponds to TRBD1 (5 bases). CDR1 is ENHRY, CDR2 SYGVKD, per germline. Trimming took 8 bases from V and 1 from J, leaving 18 bases between them. The CDR3 runs to 16 residues.

In nucleotides, the CDR3 is TGCGCCAGCAGGCGACAGGCCGGGATGAACACTGAAGCTTTCTTT. Amino acids: CASRRQAGMNTEAFF. This sequence joins TRBV10-1 and TRBJ1-1, with a tentative D call TRBD1 (6 bases). The V gene lost 6 bases and the J gene lost 0 bases, with 14 bases spanning the gap. Per the germline V gene, CDR1 is WNHNN and CDR2 is SYGVQD (reference sequence). CDR3 length: 15 residues.

The J gene is TRBJ2-7, the V gene TRBV7-9; a weak D match, TRBD2 (7 bases). Looked up from germline, CDR1 is SEHNR and CDR2 is FQNEAQ (reference sequence). The V end was cut by 0 bases, the J end by 5 bases, with 23 bases between. The length of the CDR3 is 18 residues. Written as DNA, the CDR3 is TGTGCCAGCAGCTTAGCGGAGGGGGGGGTCGGAACGGGCCACGAGCAGTACTTC. Its translation is CASSLAEGGVGTGHEQYF.

This rearrangement joins TRBV5-1 to TRBJ1-4, with TRBD1 identical over 7 bases. Germline values: CDR1 SGHRS, CDR2 YFSETQ. V lost 5 bases and J lost 3; bases outside the gene matches: 4. This CDR3 region has 14 residues. The CDR3 DNA reads as TGCGCCAGCAGATCGGGACAGCCTAATGAAAAACTGTTTTTT. Translating gives CASRSGQPNEKLFF.

This sequence joins TRBV7-9 and TRBJ2-3, with 7 bases identical to TRBD2. Germline-derived CDR1 and CDR2 are SEHNR and FQNEAQ (reference sequence). This CDR3 region has 15 residues. J lost 2 bases, V lost 3 bases, and 5 bases had no gene match. CDR3 bases: TGTGCCAGCAGCTTTGGGGGGGTCCCCACAGATACGCAGTATTTT. Its translation: CASSFGGVPTDTQYF. The full variable domain, with the rest looked up from reference TRBV7-9 and TRBJ2-3, is DTGVSQNPRHKITKRGQNVTFRCDPISEHNRLYWYRQTLGQGPEFLTYFQNEAQLEKSRLLSDRFSAERPKGSFSTLEIQRTEQGDSAMYLCASSFGGVPTDTQYFGPGTRLTVL.